What follows are 20 T cell receptor beta chains derived from one specimen sequenced in a study of blood T cells in healthy people across ages (dated by TCRdb to about 2015). Library preparation employed 5' RACE. TCRdb names Illumina HiSeq 2500 as the instrument used. A second PCR of roughly 7 to 11 cycles was run with a J-beta primer mix and a sample-barcoded 5' primer. Using fastp trimming at Q25 and MiXCR clonotype assembly, TCRdb reanalyzed the public sequencing data and kept in-frame beta chains. Duplicate CDR3 protein sequences are folded into a single record with the most common DNA and genes. In this sample the table shows about 1.4 million distinct CDR3 sequences, 45% to 70% of which occur a single time. The ten largest clones take up more than 6% of the sample. Sample: blood. These TCRs come from a man younger than 35 in good health.

The chain has TRBV21-1 and TRBJ2-3; whether TRBD1, the table's D call, matches the DNA was not checked. TRBV21-1 is an annotated pseudogene. The CDR3 has 18 amino acids. For the CDR3, the DNA is TGTGCCAGCAGCAAAGTGTCCGGCAGGATATCTAGCACAGATACGCAGTATTTT. This encodes CASSKVSGRISSTDTQYF.

The rearrangement links TRBV2 to TRBJ2-4; the D is unclear. The CDR3 is 11 amino acids. Per the germline V gene, CDR1 is SNHLY and CDR2 is FYNNEI. V lost 9 bases and J 0 bases, leaving 3 bases between the germline ends. The CDR3 loop is CARGAKNIQYF. For the CDR3, the DNA is TGTGCCAGAGGAGCCAAAAACATTCAGTACTTC.

This clonotype was counted once. The chain employs TRBV4-3 and TRBJ2-7; D possibly corresponds to TRBD2 (5 bases). CDR1 and CDR2 (germline): LGHNA, YSLEER. The ends were cut back, 1 base at V and 6 bases at J, with 16 bases in the middle. The CDR3 has 15 residues. As DNA, the CDR3 is TGCGCCAGCAGCCAAGTTGATCGGGATTCCCGCGAGCAGTACTTC. Residues: CASSQVDRDSREQYF.

The rearrangement links TRBV6-1 to TRBJ1-2; D ambiguous. The V and J ends lost 1 base and 4 bases respectively, with 10 bases between them. CDR1 MNHNS and CDR2 SASEGT come from the germline V gene. The CDR3 loop spans 14 amino acids. The CDR3 DNA is TGTGCCAGCAGTGAAGGGCGGATAGCCTATGGCTACACCTTC. It translates to CASSEGRIAYGYTF.

The CDR3 nucleotides read TGCGCCAGCAGCCAAGGGTGGGACACTAGCACAGATACGCAGTATTTT. Protein product: CASSQGWDTSTDTQYF. The rearrangement links TRBV4-1 to TRBJ2-3, with D possibly matching TRBD1 (6 bases). Germline values: CDR1 MGHRA, CDR2 YSYEKL. Trimming cost V 1 base and J 0 bases, with 11 bases left between them. The CDR3 sequence is 16 residues long.

V gene TRBV7-6 combines with J gene TRBJ2-5; tentative D call: TRBD1 (6 bases). The CDR3 is 14 residues long. CDR1 SGHVS and CDR2 FNYEAQ come from the germline V gene. The V end lost 1 base, the J end lost 3 bases, and 9 bases lay between the germline ends. The CDR3 DNA is TGTGCCAGCAGCTTAGAAGCAGGGGAAGAGACCCAGTACTTC. Amino acids: CASSLEAGEETQYF.

The CDR3 sequence: CASSSRDLGWEQYF. Written as DNA, the CDR3 is TGTGCCAGCAGTTCCCGGGACCTCGGCTGGGAGCAGTACTTC. The chain links TRBV27 to TRBJ2-5; TRBD1 or TRBD2 may be the D gene (5 bases each). Trimming took off 4 bases at V and 11 bases at J, with 20 bases between the two ends. The CDR3 extends over 14 amino acids. Germline CDR1 is MNHEY and CDR2 is SMNVEV (reference sequence).

This clonotype occurred a few times. The chain couples TRBV20-1 to TRBJ2-1; 8 bases fit TRBD1. V lost 0 bases, J lost 4 bases, and 8 bases stayed unmatched. Germline assignment: CDR1 DFQATT and CDR2 SNEGSKA (reference sequence). CDR3 size: 16 residues. CDR3 in DNA: TGCAGTGCTAGAGATCTTCCGAGACAGGGGTACAATGAGCAGTTCTTC. Encoded protein: CSARDLPRQGYNEQFF.

In this sample, this clonotype turned up a few times. The chain recombines TRBV2 with TRBJ1-2; D unresolved. The length of the CDR3 is 14 residues. Trimming pared 3 bases from V and 0 bases from J, leaving 8 bases between. Looked up from germline, CDR1 is SNHLY and CDR2 is FYNNEI. CDR3 region: CASSDSATNYGYTF. CDR3 nucleotide sequence: TGTGCCAGCAGTGACTCGGCCACTAACTATGGCTACACCTTC. The entire variable domain, with the rest obtained from reference TRBV2 and TRBJ1-2, is as follows: EPEVTQTPSHQVTQMGQEVILRCVPISNHLYFYWYRQILGQKVEFLVSFYNNEISEKSEIFDDQFSVERPDGSNFTLKIRSTKLEDSAMYFCASSDSATNYGYTFGSGTRLTVV.

The table lists this clonotype with a few counts. The rearrangement joins TRBV5-1 to TRBJ2-6; D remains unclear. Per the germline V gene, CDR1 is SGHRS and CDR2 is YFSETQ. Between the trimmed V and J ends, which lost 0 bases and 3 bases, there was a span of 7 bases. The CDR3 spans 15 residues. CDR3 amino acids: CASSLVQSGANVLTF. The CDR3 DNA sequence: TGCGCCAGCAGCTTGGTACAGAGTGGGGCCAACGTCCTGACTTTC. Together with reference TRBV5-1 and TRBJ2-6, the CDR3 gives the full variable domain: KAGVTQTPRYLIKTRGQQVTLSCSPISGHRSVSWYQQTPGQGLQFLFEYFSETQRNKGNFPGRFSGRQFSNSRSEMNVSTLELGDSALYLCASSLVQSGANVLTFGAGSRLTVL.

This sequence joins TRBV27 and TRBJ1-4; D remains unclear. Looked up from germline, CDR1 is MNHEY and CDR2 is SMNVEV (reference sequence). Between the trimmed V and J ends, which lost 8 bases and 6 bases, there was a span of 25 bases. The CDR3 totals 17 residues. The CDR3 is CASREPGASNRHEKLFF. Here the CDR3 DNA reads TGTGCCAGCCGGGAACCCGGTGCGTCGAACCGACATGAAAAACTGTTTTTT.

This sequence joins TRBV4-1 and TRBJ2-1; TRBD2 matches 8 bases. V was clipped by 0 bases and J by 10 bases; unmatched bases: 11. CDR3 length equals 16 residues. Germline lookup yields CDR1 MGHRA and CDR2 YSYEKL. The CDR3: CASSQDPGGRVYEQFF. The CDR3 DNA is TGCGCCAGCAGCCAAGATCCGGGGGGGCGGGTATACGAGCAGTTCTTC.

The V gene is TRBV9, the J gene TRBJ2-1; D may correspond to TRBD1 or TRBD2 (5 bases each). The CDR3 is 15 residues long. Looked up from germline, CDR1 is SGDLS and CDR2 is YYNGEE. V lost 0 bases to trimming and J lost 6 bases, with 13 bases between them. The CDR3 reads CASSVEGTWGNEQFF. The CDR3 DNA is TGTGCCAGCAGCGTAGAAGGGACCTGGGGCAATGAGCAGTTCTTC.

J is TRBJ2-7 and V is TRBV7-9; D gene unclear. With 5 bases removed from V and 6 bases from J, the gap between germline ends came to 14 bases. Germline CDR1 SEHNR, CDR2 FQNEAQ (reference sequence). The CDR3 runs 13 residues. The CDR3 DNA reads as TGTGCCAGCAGCCCTAGTCGCCGGGTCGAGCAGTACTTC. Encoded protein: CASSPSRRVEQYF.

CDR3 amino acids: CASSLVGAVTDTQYF. CDR3 DNA sequence: TGTGCCAGCAGCTTAGTGGGAGCGGTAACAGATACGCAGTATTTT. The V call is TRBV11-3, the J call TRBJ2-3; perhaps TRBD2 as D (5 bases). The V end was cut by 1 base, the J end by 3 bases, with 11 bases between. This CDR3 is built from 15 residues. Germline CDR1 is SGHNT and CDR2 is YENEEA.

There are a few counts of this clonotype. This chain uses TRBV7-2 with TRBJ1-2; D is unclear. The ends were cut back, 2 bases at V and 3 bases at J, with 10 bases in the middle. CDR1 and CDR2 (germline): SGHTA, FQGNSA. The CDR3 runs 14 residues. The CDR3 loop reads CASSLSYGDYGYTF. The CDR3 nucleotides are TGTGCCAGCAGCTTATCCTACGGGGACTATGGCTACACCTTC.

This clonotype was observed a handful of times. The chain carries TRBV3-1 and TRBJ2-4; D may correspond to TRBD1 or TRBD2 (5 bases each). Deletions cut 1 base from V and 8 bases from J, with 9 bases between. The CDR3 consists of 13 residues. Germline lookup yields CDR1 LGHDT and CDR2 YNNKEL (reference sequence). The CDR3 nucleotides are TGTGCCAGCAGCCAAGCGGGACCAGACATTCAGTACTTC. Its protein is CASSQAGPDIQYF.

The chain recombines TRBV15 with TRBJ2-1, with a possible D match to TRBD2 (6 bases). The CDR3 length is 15 residues. V was pared by 0 bases and J by 7 bases, with 13 bases between. Germline loops: CDR1 LNHNV, CDR2 YYDKDF (reference sequence). The CDR3 region has the DNA TGTGCCACCAGCAGAGATCGGGGGATCGGGAATGAGCAGTTCTTC. Its protein product is CATSRDRGIGNEQFF.

CDR3 in DNA: TGTGCCAGCAGCTCACGAGCGGGAACTTACGAGCAGTACTTC. Translating gives CASSSRAGTYEQYF. The chain joins TRBV7-9 to TRBJ2-7; 7 bases agree with TRBD2. The CDR3 spans 14 residues. V shed 4 bases, J shed 4 bases, and the junction held 7 bases outside the gene matches. From germline, CDR1 is SEHNR and CDR2 FQNEAQ (reference sequence).

This clonotype was seen just once. The chain recombines TRBV9 with TRBJ1-2; D unresolved. Germline V gives CDR1 SGDLS, CDR2 YYNGEE. The V and J ends lost 0 bases and 5 bases respectively, with 11 bases between them. The length of the CDR3 is 14 residues. The CDR3 here is CASSVAAGFYGYTF. CDR3 nucleotide sequence: TGTGCCAGCAGCGTAGCAGCAGGCTTTTATGGCTACACCTTC.